The 18 T cell receptor beta chains below come from one sample, sequenced in a study of CD8 T cells in ankylosing spondylitis. MiXCR was run by TCRdb on the 5' RACE reads, yielding one entry per CDR3 protein. The repertoire holds 300,000 to 350,000 distinct CDR3 sequences, with approximately 15% as singletons. Sequenced material: blood, either unsorted or a sorted T cell fraction (not recorded which). The receptors were sampled from a male donor with ankylosing spondylitis or in good health (not recorded which).

The V call is TRBV2, the J call TRBJ2-7, with 7 bases lining up with TRBD2. CDR1 is SNHLY and CDR2 is FYNNEI in the germline V gene. This CDR3 is 14 amino acids long. The ends lost 8 bases at V and 3 bases at J; junction bases unmatched: 10. The CDR3 coding sequence is TGTGCCAGCCGCGGACTAGGGCGGATCTACGAGCAGTACTTC. This sequence encodes CASRGLGRIYEQYF.

V gene TRBV27 combines with J gene TRBJ2-3; no firm D call. Trimming cost V 3 bases and J 4 bases, with 11 bases left between them. This CDR3 has 14 residues. Germline CDR1 reads MNHEY; CDR2 reads SMNVEV (reference sequence). CDR3 nucleotide sequence: TGTGCCAGCAGTTTGAACAGCTTGCCAGATACGCAGTATTTT. It codes for CASSLNSLPDTQYF.

There are many counts of this clonotype. This chain links TRBV29-1 with TRBJ1-2, with D maybe TRBD1 (6 bases). The V end was cut by 7 bases, the J end by 4 bases, with 13 bases between. The CDR3 spans 12 residues. Looked up from germline, CDR1 is SQVTM and CDR2 is ANQGSEA. The chain's CDR3 is CSASGQTYGYTF. The CDR3 DNA follows: TGCAGCGCCTCCGGACAGACCTATGGCTACACCTTC. Full variable domain (missing parts from reference TRBV29-1 and TRBJ1-2): SAVISQKPSRDICQRGTSLTIQCQVDSQVTMMFWYRQQPGQSLTLIATANQGSEATYESGFVIDKFPISRPNLTFSTLTVSNMSPEDSSIYLCSASGQTYGYTFGSGTRLTVV.

The rearrangement links TRBV3-1 to TRBJ2-1; no reliable D call. The CDR3 is 13 amino acids. With 0 bases removed from V and 4 bases from J, the gap between germline ends came to 4 bases. Germline lookup yields CDR1 LGHDT and CDR2 YNNKEL (reference sequence). The CDR3 coding sequence is TGTGCCAGCAGCCAAGAGGAGTACAATGAGCAGTTCTTC. As protein: CASSQEEYNEQFF.

The chain couples TRBV12-3 or TRBV12-4 to TRBJ1-2; D uncertain. The length of the CDR3 is 15 residues. V was shortened by 5 bases and J by 4 bases, with 17 bases between the two germline ends. CDR3 residues: CASSDGPTTSYGYTF. Written as DNA, the CDR3 is TGTGCCAGCAGTGACGGACCTACTACTAGCTATGGCTACACCTTC.

J is TRBJ2-1 and V is TRBV5-4; no reliable D call. Germline CDR1 reads SGHNT; CDR2 reads YYREEE (reference sequence). Trimming stripped 3 bases from V and 7 bases from J, with 8 bases between. CDR3 length equals 12 residues. The CDR3 bases are TGTGCCAGCAGCTGGGAAAGAAATGAGCAGTTCTTC. This translates into CASSWERNEQFF.

This clonotype occurred many times. The gene calls are TRBV5-1 and TRBJ1-1; perhaps TRBD1 as D (6 bases). The CDR3 runs 13 residues. The germline V and J ends were trimmed by 4 bases and 5 bases, with 12 bases remaining between them. The germline CDR1 and CDR2 sequences are SGHRS and YFSETQ. CDR3 region: CASSPSRGTEAFF. The CDR3 nucleotides read TGCGCCAGCAGCCCGTCCAGGGGTACTGAAGCTTTCTTT.

The genes are TRBV14 and TRBJ2-7; D might be TRBD2 (6 bases). With 4 bases removed from V and 2 bases from J, the gap between germline ends came to 18 bases. CDR1 and CDR2 from the germline V gene are SGHDN and FVKESK. The CDR3 is 16 residues long. CDR3 nucleotides: TGTGCCAGCAGCCGAGGGGAGGAATTGTTGACCTACGAGCAGTACTTC. Translated: CASSRGEELLTYEQYF.

This clonotype was picked up one time. V usage is TRBV4-1 and J usage is TRBJ2-7; D not resolved. Germline values: CDR1 MGHRA, CDR2 YSYEKL. The CDR3 contains 13 residues. Trimming took 4 bases from V and 3 from J, leaving 10 bases between them. CDR3 protein: CASSRAEGYEQYF. Written as DNA, the CDR3 is TGCGCCAGCAGCCGGGCAGAAGGCTACGAGCAGTACTTC.

This clonotype came up many times. V gene TRBV5-1 combines with J gene TRBJ2-3; D is perhaps TRBD1 or TRBD2 (6 bases each). The length of the CDR3 is 14 residues. Trimming cost V 5 bases and J 5 bases, with 15 bases left between them. Germline V gene data show CDR1 as SGHRS and CDR2 as YFSETQ. The CDR3 protein is CASRRGGFGDTQYF. The CDR3 DNA sequence: TGCGCCAGCAGACGAGGGGGGTTTGGAGATACGCAGTATTTT.

The chain links TRBV6-1 to TRBJ1-1; the D is unclear. V lost 6 bases, J lost 0 bases, and 8 bases lay in between. The CDR3 extends over 13 amino acids. Looked up from germline, CDR1 is MNHNS and CDR2 is SASEGT. The CDR3 region has the DNA TGTGCCAGCAGACTCCAATTGAACACTGAAGCTTTCTTT. It specifies CASRLQLNTEAFF.

This clonotype has just a few counts. CDR3 amino acids: CSVGSQIETQYF. Here the CDR3 DNA reads TGCAGCGTCGGGTCTCAAATAGAGACCCAGTACTTC. The genes are TRBV29-1 and TRBJ2-5, with D unresolved. This CDR3 contains 12 residues. Germline lookup yields CDR1 SQVTM and CDR2 ANQGSEA. V was cut by 6 bases and J by 4 bases, with 12 bases left in between.

This clonotype was observed a few times. This chain uses TRBV21-1 with TRBJ2-1; TRBD2, the D gene given by the table, was not confirmed from the DNA. TRBV21-1 is marked as a pseudogene. The CDR3 consists of 15 residues. The chain's CDR3 is CASSSRLRDYNEQFF. The DNA for the CDR3 is TGTGCCAGCAGCTCGCGATTGAGGGACTACAATGAGCAGTTCTTC.

This clonotype was seen more than once but under ten times. The chain recombines TRBV4-2 with TRBJ1-5; 10 nucleotides line up with TRBD1. Germline CDR1 is LGHNA and CDR2 is YNFKEQ. V was clipped by 8 bases and J by 2 bases; unmatched bases: 12. This CDR3 region has 17 residues. In nucleotides, the CDR3 is TGTGCCAGCTCCAACCCCGACAGGGGGCAAGGCAATCAGCCCCAGCATTTT. Protein product: CASSNPDRGQGNQPQHF.

This clonotype was picked up a small number of times. This rearrangement joins TRBV7-9 to TRBJ1-4; D is unresolved. The CDR3 is 15 residues long. The V and J ends lost 2 bases and 4 bases respectively, with 11 bases between them. Germline-derived CDR1 and CDR2 are SEHNR and FQNEAQ (reference sequence). The CDR3 nucleotides are TGTGCCAGCAGCTTAACGGGGATTGGTAATGAAAAACTGTTTTTT. It encodes CASSLTGIGNEKLFF.

This clonotype was counted many times. J is TRBJ1-1 and V is TRBV20-1; unclear D gene. Germline lookup yields CDR1 DFQATT and CDR2 SNEGSKA (reference sequence). This CDR3 is 15 amino acids long. Between the trimmed V and J ends, which lost 2 bases and 0 bases, there was a span of 13 bases. Here the CDR3 DNA reads TGCAGTGCTAGACGGCCCAGGACTATGAACACTGAAGCTTTCTTT. Residues: CSARRPRTMNTEAFF.

The rearrangement links TRBV12-3 or TRBV12-4 to TRBJ1-5; a weak D match, TRBD1 (5 bases). CDR3 size: 14 residues. V was clipped by 4 bases and J by 1 base, with 8 bases between them. This CDR3 reads CASSSGVSNQPQHF. The CDR3 DNA reads TGTGCCAGCAGTTCGGGGGTGAGCAATCAGCCCCAGCATTTT.

The rearrangement links TRBV4-1 to TRBJ2-1; D gene unclear. Germline-derived CDR1 and CDR2 are MGHRA and YSYEKL. Trimming removed 0 bases at V and 10 bases at J, with 7 bases between. This CDR3 contains 12 residues. The CDR3: CASSQEVGEQFF. In nucleotides, the CDR3 is TGCGCCAGCAGCCAAGAAGTAGGGGAGCAGTTCTTC.